This T cell receptor (beta chain) was obtained from a study of OX40 agonist ivuxolimab in advanced cancers. The V gene lost 1 base and the J gene lost 2 bases, with 11 bases spanning the gap. This CDR3 spans 15 amino acids. Germline-derived CDR1 and CDR2 are SQVTM and ANQGSEA. This clone was recorded once. Clones were sequenced by immunoSEQ multiplex PCR, and TCRdb holds only the in-frame ones, with some missing. The sample gives 77,000 or so clones, around 90% of which show up once; 1.5% to 2% is in the top ten. The specimen comprised CD4+ or CD8+ T cells sorted from blood, sampled in a trial of the OX40 agonist ivuxolimab. The chain uses TRBV29-1 and TRBJ2-2; maybe TRBD1 (6 bases). The sequence derives from an adult with an advanced solid tumor such as melanoma, head and neck, liver or kidney cancer. The CDR3 DNA follows: TGCAGCGTTGAAGCGCAGGGGACCAACACCGGGGAGCTGTTTTTT. Translated, it gives CSVEAQGTNTGELFF.